This T cell receptor beta chain was sequenced for a study of response to subunit inactivated influenza vaccine. Study-wide results and caveats: Authors suggested each seasonal influenza vaccination recruits few new T cells.

Germline V gene data show CDR1 as LGHNA and CDR2 as YSLEER. This CDR3 comprises 15 residues. J was trimmed by 4 bases and V by 3 bases; bases with no gene match: 8. TCRdb re-analysed the RT-PCR reads in MiXCR, keeping a single row per CDR3 protein. The sample includes just over 300,000 distinct CDR3 sequences, approximately 23% of them seen just once. This clonotype turned up a few times. Antigen specificity is unknown. Sample: PBMCs from blood, taken about 20 months after vaccination. This chain links TRBV4-3 with TRBJ1-2; 7 nucleotides match TRBD1. The source is a man between 50 and 69 years old who received an inactivated influenza vaccine. CDR3 sequence: CASSQQGVSPYGYTF. CDR3 bases: TGCGCCAGCAGCCAGCAGGGGGTTAGTCCCTATGGCTACACCTTC.